Listed below are T cell receptor beta chains from one sample, sequenced in a study of T cells in Graves' hyperthyroidism and ophthalmopathy. TCRdb re-called the multiplex PCR reads through MiXCR, storing one row per CDR3 protein. The sample includes over 700,000 distinct CDR3 sequences, 38% of them seen just once. The sequenced material came from blood. All receptors derive from a man younger than 35 with Graves' hyperthyroidism. CDR3s include the opening cysteine and the closing phenylalanine or tryptophan. D genes are given only for firm matches. Rows may omit the clone size; those that give it use once, few, many or a size class.

size	J	V	D	DNA	CDR3
.	TRBJ2-1	TRBV2	TRBD2	TGTGCCAGCAGCTGGACTAGCGGGAGCTCCTACAATGAGCAGTTCTTC	CASSWTSGSSYNEQFF
.	TRBJ2-5	TRBV15	.	TGTGCCACCAGCAGAGCGACTAGTCGCGGGACCCAGTACTTC	CATSRATSRGTQYF
.	TRBJ2-5	TRBV29-1	.	TGCAGCGAGCTACCGGGCCACCAAGAGACCCAGTACTTC	CSELPGHQETQYF
.	TRBJ2-7	TRBV9	.	TGTGCCAGCAGCGTAGGGCAGGGAAACCCCTACGAGCAGTACTTC	CASSVGQGNPYEQYF
.	TRBJ2-2	TRBV6-5	TRBD2	TGTGCCAGCGGCCTAGCGGGAGTTACCGGGGAGCTGTTTTTT	CASGLAGVTGELFF
many	TRBJ2-7	TRBV19	TRBD2	TGTGCCAGTAGTCTGGGACTAGCGGGGAGCGAGCAGTACTTC	CASSLGLAGSEQYF
.	TRBJ1-1	TRBV10-3	.	TGTGCCAGCAGTGCTCGTCTATTCAGGGATCAGACTGAAGCTTTCTTT	CASSARLFRDQTEAFF
once	TRBJ1-5	TRBV7-2	TRBD1	TGTGCCAGCAGCTCGGACAGGGGGCGGAATCAGCCCCAGCATTTT	CASSSDRGRNQPQHF
few	TRBJ1-3	TRBV5-1	TRBD1	TGCGCCAGCAGCGCGGGACAGTTGTCGGACACCATATATTTT	CASSAGQLSDTIYF
.	TRBJ2-5	TRBV11-2	.	TGTGCCTGGAGTGGACAGCTCCAAGAGACCCAGTACTTC	CAWSGQLQETQYF
.	TRBJ1-1	TRBV6-4	.	TGTGCCAGCAGTGACGCTGGGTACATGAACACTGAAGCTTTCTTT	CASSDAGYMNTEAFF
many	TRBJ2-7	TRBV7-9	.	TGTGCCCACGACGGGGGCGGCGAGCAGTACTTC	CAHDGGGEQYF
.	TRBJ1-1	TRBV19	.	TGTGCCAGTAGTATTTGGACACCCAGGGCTGAAGCTTTCTTT	CASSIWTPRAEAFF